The 8 T cell receptor beta chains below were found in one sample sequenced in a study of diagnostic markers for celiac disease. TCRdb derives one entry per CDR3 protein from the reads, leaving out DNA. The table for this sample gives about 2,000 distinct CDR3 sequences. Sequencing was carried out using either unsorted cells or a sorted T cell fraction (not recorded which). All receptors come from a human donor. This table probably holds off-target reads from a library built for another chain.

Judged by frequency, this clonotype is medium-sized. This rearrangement joins TRBV5-6 to TRBJ1-2. This CDR3 has 14 amino acids. Germline assignment: CDR1 SGHDT and CDR2 YYEEEE. CDR3 protein: CASSLGQANYGYTF.

This clonotype registers medium-sized by frequency. The chain links TRBV7-2 to TRBJ2-5; TCRdb designates TRBD1, a call that cannot be tested without DNA. Germline CDR1 reads SGHTA; CDR2 reads FQGNSA. The CDR3 contains 16 residues. CDR3 amino acids: CASTPTGGYNQETQYF.

V usage is TRBV15 and J usage is TRBJ2-1; with no DNA, the TCRdb D assignment of TRBD2 cannot be verified. The CDR3 sequence is 13 residues long. Germline CDR1 reads LNHNV; CDR2 reads YYDKDF (reference sequence). The CDR3 here is CATSRAGWDEQFF.

The CDR3 here is CASSPDPYTGYTF. The V call is TRBV7-2, the J call TRBJ1-2; without DNA, the TCRdb call of TRBD1 cannot be checked. Germline CDR1 is SGHTA and CDR2 is FQGNSA. This CDR3 is 13 amino acids long.

The chain has TRBV6-6 and TRBJ1-2; lacking DNA, the TRBD1 call made by TCRdb goes unchecked. The germline V gene encodes CDR1 MNHNY and CDR2 SVGAGI (reference sequence). CDR3 length equals 17 residues. Here the CDR3 reads CASRVGAKVGGLYGYTF.

This clonotype is labeled large based on frequency. This chain links TRBV7-2 with TRBJ2-5; as DNA is missing, the TRBD1 call by TCRdb cannot be tested. The CDR3 has 17 amino acids. Germline V gene data show CDR1 as SGHTA and CDR2 as FQGNSA. The CDR3 sequence: CASSLVGGGQGQETQYF.

This chain uses TRBV28 with TRBJ2-7; lacking DNA, the TRBD1 call made by TCRdb goes unchecked. This CDR3 comprises 15 residues. The germline V gene has CDR1 MDHEN and CDR2 SYDVKM. CDR3: CASSSAGTESYEQYF.

The chain recombines TRBV5-6 with TRBJ2-2; TCRdb's D call, TRBD1, is unchecked because there is no DNA. The CDR3 is made up of 15 amino acids. CDR1 and CDR2 (germline): SGHDT, YYEEEE. CDR3 sequence reads: CASSLTSGNTGELFF.